Given below is one T cell receptor beta chain in context. This CDR3 region has 16 residues. Germline V gene data show CDR1 as SGHVS and CDR2 as FQNEAQ. Deletions cut 2 bases from V and 5 bases from J, with 15 bases between. Naive CD8 cells lacked CD45RO and underwent positive selection for CCR7, leaving out terminally differentiated effector memory CD45RA+ cells. The data were taken from a study of shared clonotypes between healthy human individuals. The wider study: The plates for each donor numbered three CD4 naive, three CD4 memory, two CD8 naive and one CD8 memory.

Libraries were prepared by immunoSEQ multiplex PCR; TCRdb keeps only in-frame clonotypes and omits some of them. The repertoire consists of around 2.1 million clones, with 90% to 95% occurring once and the leading ten covering about 1.5%. The receptor was derived from a young man in good health. Some clones in this sample may be carry-over from other donors' samples. V and J are TRBV7-8 and TRBJ2-2, with no clear D. The material sequenced was naive CD8+ T cells from PBMCs. The CDR3 sequence: CASSLTRSRLTGELFF. The DNA of the CDR3 is TGTGCCAGCAGCTTAACCCGAAGTAGGTTGACCGGGGAGCTGTTTTTT.